Below, one T cell receptor (beta chain) is given with its context. No antigen is known for it. The PCR ran on 60 Vbeta and 13 Jbeta primers. Sequenced by immunoSEQ multiplex PCR; TCRdb stores in-frame clones only, minus some. The sample lists fewer than 200,000 clones, 65% to 70% occurring once. These data are taken from a study of cytomegalovirus exposure and HLA in healthy donors. This CDR3 is built from 16 residues. Trimming cost V 2 bases and J 2 bases; bases outside gene matches: 7. Germline assignment: CDR1 PRHDT and CDR2 FYEKMQ (reference sequence). Study-level findings and limits: The authors confirmed in vitro that three CMV-associated chains were specific for CMV antigens. The classifier reportedly diagnosed cytomegalovirus status with high specificity and sensitivity.

The TCR sequence derives from a woman younger than 30 in good health and CMV-seropositive. V is TRBV13 and J is TRBJ2-5, with 8 bases lining up with TRBD2. Input material: PBMCs. Here the CDR3 reads CASSLFTSGEQETQYF. The CDR3 DNA reads as TGTGCCAGCAGCTTATTCACTAGCGGAGAACAAGAGACCCAGTACTTC.